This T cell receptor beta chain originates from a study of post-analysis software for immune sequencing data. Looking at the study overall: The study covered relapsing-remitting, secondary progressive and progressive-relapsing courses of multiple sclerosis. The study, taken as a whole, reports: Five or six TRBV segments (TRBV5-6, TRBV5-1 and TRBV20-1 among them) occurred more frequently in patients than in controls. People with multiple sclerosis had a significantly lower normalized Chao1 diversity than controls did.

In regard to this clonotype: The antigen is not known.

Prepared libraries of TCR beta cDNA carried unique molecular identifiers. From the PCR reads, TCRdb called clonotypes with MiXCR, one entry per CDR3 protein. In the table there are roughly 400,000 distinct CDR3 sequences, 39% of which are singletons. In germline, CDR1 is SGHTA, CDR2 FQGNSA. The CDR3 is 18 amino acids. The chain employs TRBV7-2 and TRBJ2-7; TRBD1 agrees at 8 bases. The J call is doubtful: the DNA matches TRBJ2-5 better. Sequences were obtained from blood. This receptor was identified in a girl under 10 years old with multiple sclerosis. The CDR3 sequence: CASSLISRTGTGQETQYF. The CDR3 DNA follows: TGTGCCAGCAGCTTAATTTCTCGAACCGGGACAGGACAAGAGACCCAGTACTTC.